Below, 16 T cell receptor beta chains from the same sample are listed, as sequenced in a study of technical replicates of blood from a handful of donors. Data came from immunoSEQ multiplex PCR; TCRdb stores just in-frame clones and leaves some out. The sample shows about 73,000 clones, roughly 93% of them seen only once. Sequencing was performed on T cells isolated from PBMCs. The source of these receptors is a human donor in good health.

The chain links TRBV19 to TRBJ2-7; 8 bases are a match to TRBD1. V shed 6 bases, J shed 9 bases, and the junction held 10 bases outside the gene matches. Germline V gene lookup returns CDR1 LNHDA and CDR2 SQIVND (reference sequence). There are 13 residues in the CDR3. CDR3 sequence: CASRMDREVRQYF. CDR3 in DNA: TGTGCCAGTAGGATGGACAGGGAAGTTAGGCAGTACTTC.

This chain uses TRBV6-1 with TRBJ2-1; possible D gene TRBD2, 6 bases. The germline V gene encodes CDR1 MNHNS and CDR2 SASEGT. V shed 8 bases and J shed 4 bases, with 12 bases lying between them. The length of the CDR3 is 13 residues. The CDR3 bases are TGTGCCAGCCCCGGGACTTTATACAATGAGCAGTTCTTC. Encoded protein: CASPGTLYNEQFF.

This chain uses TRBV5-6 with TRBJ1-2; D might be TRBD1 (5 bases). Germline CDR1 reads SGHDT; CDR2 reads YYEEEE. The ends were cut back, 4 bases at V and 7 bases at J, with 32 bases in the middle. The CDR3 consists of 19 residues. The CDR3 spells CASSPGEGAEPGVGSGYTF. CDR3 nucleotides: TGTGCCAGCAGCCCCGGGGAAGGGGCGGAGCCGGGGGTAGGTAGTGGCTACACCTTC.

With respect to this clone: This CDR3 is also generated by other DNA sequences in the sample. The rearrangement uses TRBV5-4 and TRBJ2-7; 10 nucleotides align to TRBD1. The CDR3 contains 15 residues. From germline, CDR1 is SGHNT and CDR2 YYREEE (reference sequence). Trimming cost V 2 bases and J 1 base; bases outside gene matches: 3. The CDR3 region is CASSLGGQGSYEQYF. CDR3 coding DNA: TGTGCCAGCAGCTTAGGGGGACAGGGGTCCTACGAGCAGTACTTC.

The chain combines TRBV15 with TRBJ2-7; maybe TRBD1 (6 bases). Trimming removed 5 bases at V and 0 bases at J, with 14 bases between. The CDR3 extends over 15 amino acids. In germline, CDR1 is LNHNV, CDR2 YYDKDF (reference sequence). The CDR3 nucleotides read TGTGCCACCAGCCACAGCTTAGGGGGCTCCTACGAGCAGTACTTC. This translates into CATSHSLGGSYEQYF.

This rearrangement joins TRBV28 to TRBJ2-3, with a tentative D call TRBD2 (6 bases). V was trimmed by 9 bases and J by 3 bases, leaving 16 bases between them. CDR1 and CDR2 from the germline V gene are MDHEN and SYDVKM. The CDR3 loop spans 14 amino acids. This CDR3 is CASLSRGTTDTQYF. The CDR3 nucleotides are TGTGCCAGTCTCAGTCGGGGGACTACAGATACGCAGTATTTT.

This chain connects TRBV14 to TRBJ1-1; the match to TRBD1 covers 7 bases. The V gene end was trimmed by 1 base and the J gene end by 10 bases; junction bases not matched to a gene: 9. CDR3 length: 14 amino acids. Per the germline V gene, CDR1 is SGHDN and CDR2 is FVKESK. CDR3 protein: CASSQGAGGIVAFF. CDR3 bases: TGTGCCAGCAGCCAAGGGGCAGGGGGAATCGTAGCTTTCTTT.

The V gene is TRBV6-4, the J gene TRBJ2-2, with 9 bases aligning to TRBD1. Germline V lookup: CDR1 MRHNA, CDR2 SNTAGT. The V gene end was trimmed by 7 bases and the J gene end by 8 bases; junction bases not matched to a gene: 20. The CDR3 is 18 residues long. The CDR3 DNA reads TGTGCCAGCAATTTGCCCCCCCCGGGACAGGGCGCGGCGGGGGAGCTGTTTTTT. This codes for CASNLPPPGQGAAGELFF.

This chain uses TRBV19 with TRBJ2-7, with a weak D call TRBD1 (5 bases). This CDR3 is built from 14 residues. Germline lookup yields CDR1 LNHDA and CDR2 SQIVND (reference sequence). Trimming shortened V by 3 bases and J by 3 bases, and 12 bases separated the two germline ends. CDR3 protein: CASSMGQGDYEQYF. CDR3 DNA: TGTGCCAGTAGTATGGGGCAGGGTGACTACGAGCAGTACTTC. Based on the CDR3 plus reference TRBV19 and TRBJ2-7, the full variable domain is DGGITQSPKYLFRKEGQNVTLSCEQNLNHDAMYWYRQDPGQGLRLIYYSQIVNDFQKGDIAEGYSVSREKKESFPLTVTSAQKNPTAFYLCASSMGQGDYEQYFGPGTRLTVT.

V usage is TRBV2 and J usage is TRBJ2-7; 9 bases fit TRBD1. The V segment lost 1 base and the J segment 4 bases; nucleotides outside the gene matches: 8. Per the germline V gene, CDR1 is SNHLY and CDR2 is FYNNEI. The CDR3 spans 16 residues. DNA for the CDR3: TGTGCCAGCAGTGAAGGCTGGGGGACAGGGACTTACGAGCAGTACTTC. Its translation: CASSEGWGTGTYEQYF. Filled out from reference TRBV2 and TRBJ2-7, the complete variable domain reads EPEVTQTPSHQVTQMGQEVILRCVPISNHLYFYWYRQILGQKVEFLVSFYNNEISEKSEIFDDQFSVERPDGSNFTLKIRSTKLEDSAMYFCASSEGWGTGTYEQYFGPGTRLTVT.

The genes are TRBV11-2 and TRBJ2-1; TRBD2 agrees at 15 bases. With V trimmed by 6 bases and J by 16 bases, 13 bases remained unmatched. This CDR3 has 15 residues. CDR1 and CDR2 from the germline V gene are SGHAT and FQNNGV. This CDR3 reads CASRSGLAGGLGLFF. CDR3 nucleotides: TGTGCCAGCAGATCCGGACTAGCGGGGGGGCTTGGATTATTCTTC.

This rearrangement joins TRBV6-5 to TRBJ2-7; D is uncertain. Per the germline V gene, CDR1 is MNHEY and CDR2 is SVGAGI. The ends were cut back, 0 bases at V and 0 bases at J, with 9 bases in the middle. This CDR3 has 15 amino acids. The CDR3, as DNA: TGTGCCAGCAGTTACTCGTCCCTCAGCTCCTACGAGCAGTACTTC. It yields the protein CASSYSSLSSYEQYF.

The chain has TRBV29-1 and TRBJ2-7; 10 bases line up with TRBD1. CDR3 size: 12 residues. V lost 7 bases and J lost 8; bases outside the gene matches: 8. From germline, CDR1 is SQVTM and CDR2 ANQGSEA. The CDR3 here is CSGGTGENQQYF. The CDR3 bases are TGCAGCGGTGGGACAGGGGAGAACCAGCAGTACTTC.

The chain joins TRBV6-5 to TRBJ1-1; D is ambiguous. Trimming left V 4 bases short and J 2 bases short, with 5 bases between. This CDR3 is 12 amino acids long. The germline V gene encodes CDR1 MNHEY and CDR2 SVGAGI. CDR3 in amino acids: CASSSVNTEAFF. The DNA of the CDR3 is TGTGCCAGCAGTTCGGTCAACACTGAAGCTTTCTTT.

CDR3 region: CASSHSAGAVNEQFF. CDR3 in DNA: TGTGCCAGCAGCCATTCAGCGGGAGCCGTCAATGAGCAGTTCTTC. The chain carries TRBV6-5 and TRBJ2-1; TRBD2 matches 8 bases. The germline V gene encodes CDR1 MNHEY and CDR2 SVGAGI. V trimming: 6 bases; J trimming: 6 bases; junction bases outside the gene matches: 10. The CDR3 has 15 residues.

This sequence joins TRBV6-4 and TRBJ2-5; tentatively, D is TRBD1 (5 bases). The J call may not be correct, given that the DNA end is closer to TRBJ2-7. CDR3 length: 13 residues. Germline lookup yields CDR1 MRHNA and CDR2 SNTAGT. The CDR3 sequence: CASSPGMGYEQYF. The CDR3 DNA sequence: TGTGCCAGCAGTCCAGGGATGGGCTACGAGCAGTACTTC.